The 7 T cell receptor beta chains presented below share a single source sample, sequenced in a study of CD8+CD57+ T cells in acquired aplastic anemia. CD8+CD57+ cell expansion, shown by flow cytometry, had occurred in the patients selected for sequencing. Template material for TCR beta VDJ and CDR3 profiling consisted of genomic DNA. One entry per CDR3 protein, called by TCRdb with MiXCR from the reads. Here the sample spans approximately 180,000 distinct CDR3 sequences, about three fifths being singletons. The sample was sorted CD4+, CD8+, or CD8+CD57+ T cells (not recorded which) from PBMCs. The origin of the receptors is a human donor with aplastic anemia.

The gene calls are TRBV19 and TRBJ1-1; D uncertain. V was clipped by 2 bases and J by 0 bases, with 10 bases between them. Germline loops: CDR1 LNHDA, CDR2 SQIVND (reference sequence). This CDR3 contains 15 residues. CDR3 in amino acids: CASSISFQVNTEAFF. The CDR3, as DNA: TGTGCCAGTAGTATAAGCTTCCAGGTGAACACTGAAGCTTTCTTT.

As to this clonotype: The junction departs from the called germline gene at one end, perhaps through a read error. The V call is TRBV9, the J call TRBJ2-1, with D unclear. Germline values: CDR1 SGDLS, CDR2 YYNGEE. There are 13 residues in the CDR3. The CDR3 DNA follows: TGTGCCAGCAGCGTAGAAATAGCCAATGAGCATTTCTTC. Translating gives CASSVEIANEHFF.

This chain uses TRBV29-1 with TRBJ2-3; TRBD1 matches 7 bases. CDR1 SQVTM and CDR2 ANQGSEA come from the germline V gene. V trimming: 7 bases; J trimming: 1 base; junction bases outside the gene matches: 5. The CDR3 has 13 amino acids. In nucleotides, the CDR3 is TGCAGCGACAGGGGAGTACGCACAGATACGCAGTATTTT. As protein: CSDRGVRTDTQYF.

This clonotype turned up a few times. The CDR3 DNA reads TGCAGCGTTGTAGAGTCGGGAACTAACTATGGCTACACCTTC. It codes for CSVVESGTNYGYTF. The chain joins TRBV29-1 to TRBJ1-2; D call uncertain. Deletions cut 4 bases from V and 0 bases from J, with 12 bases between. Germline CDR1 SQVTM, CDR2 ANQGSEA. The CDR3 loop spans 14 amino acids.

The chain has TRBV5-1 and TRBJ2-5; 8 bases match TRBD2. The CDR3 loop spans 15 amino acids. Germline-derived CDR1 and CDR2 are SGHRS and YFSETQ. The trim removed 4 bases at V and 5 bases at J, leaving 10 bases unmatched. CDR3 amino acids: CASSPQTSEWETQYF. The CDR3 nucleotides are TGCGCCAGCAGCCCCCAGACTAGCGAGTGGGAGACCCAGTACTTC. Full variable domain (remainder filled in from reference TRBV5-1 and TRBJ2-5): KAGVTQTPRYLIKTRGQQVTLSCSPISGHRSVSWYQQTPGQGLQFLFEYFSETQRNKGNFPGRFSGRQFSNSRSEMNVSTLELGDSALYLCASSPQTSEWETQYFGPGTRLLVL.

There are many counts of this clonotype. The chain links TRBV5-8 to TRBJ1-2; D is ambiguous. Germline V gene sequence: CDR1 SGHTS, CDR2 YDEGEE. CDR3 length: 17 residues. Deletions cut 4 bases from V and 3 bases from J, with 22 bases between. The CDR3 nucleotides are TGTGCCAGCAGCCCTAATGAGGGTCCATCGGTCTACTATGGCTACACCTTC. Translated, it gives CASSPNEGPSVYYGYTF. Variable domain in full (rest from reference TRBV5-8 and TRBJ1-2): EAGVTQSPTHLIKTRGQQATLRCSPISGHTSVYWYQQALGLGLQFLLWYDEGEERNRGNFPPRFSGRQFPNYSSELNVNALELEDSALYLCASSPNEGPSVYYGYTFGSGTRLTVV.

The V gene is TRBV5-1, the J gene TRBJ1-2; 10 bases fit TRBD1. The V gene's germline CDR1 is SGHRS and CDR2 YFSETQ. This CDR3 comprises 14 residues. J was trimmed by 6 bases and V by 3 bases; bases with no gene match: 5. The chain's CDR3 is CASSSGTGAHGYTF. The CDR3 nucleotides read TGCGCCAGCAGCTCCGGGACAGGGGCGCATGGCTACACCTTC.